The rows below give T cell receptor beta chains drawn from one sample of a study of T cells in Graves' hyperthyroidism and ophthalmopathy. TCRdb processed the multiplex PCR reads anew with MiXCR; each CDR3 protein has one entry. The sample has about 380,000 distinct CDR3 sequences; roughly 14% are singletons. Sequenced input: blood. Receptor source: a woman aged 55-70 years with Graves' hyperthyroidism. Both conserved end residues are part of each CDR3. Fields, in order: V gene, J gene, CDR3 protein.

V: TRBV5-1
J: TRBJ2-1
CDR3: CASSLARLWDLSREQFF

V: TRBV11-3
J: TRBJ2-3
CDR3: CASSSSRDREGTDTQYF

V: TRBV5-1
J: TRBJ1-3
CDR3: CASSPGTGRGNTIYF

V: TRBV5-4
J: TRBJ2-1
CDR3: CASSVSLASSYNEQFF

V: TRBV7-9
J: TRBJ2-2
CDR3: CASSQYSDTGELFF

V: TRBV13
J: TRBJ2-3
CDR3: CASNLGRTDTQYF

V: TRBV5-1
J: TRBJ2-1
CDR3: CASTPSPSWGNEQFF

V: TRBV27
J: TRBJ2-7
CDR3: CATPGVRAPLYEQYF

V: TRBV3-1
J: TRBJ2-1
CDR3: CASSHGSASYNEQFF

V: TRBV12-3/TRBV12-4
J: TRBJ2-1
CDR3: CASSVAGGPIDEQFF

V: TRBV19
J: TRBJ1-2
CDR3: CASSIIQGAYGYTF

V: TRBV11-2
J: TRBJ1-2
CDR3: CASSLHLGQGGYGYTF

V: TRBV9
J: TRBJ1-1
CDR3: CASSVGDRATEAFF

V: TRBV18
J: TRBJ2-7
CDR3: CASSNGPETYEQYF

V: TRBV20-1
J: TRBJ2-2
CDR3: CSASPTSVWTGELFF

V: TRBV11-3
J: TRBJ1-6
CDR3: CATSPGGINSPLHF

V: TRBV10-3
J: TRBJ2-7
CDR3: CAISDVQEQYF

V: TRBV4-1
J: TRBJ2-5
CDR3: CASSQSESGIDGVPQYF

V: TRBV3-1
J: TRBJ1-4
CDR3: CASSSLQKLGEKLFF

V: TRBV6-1
J: TRBJ2-7
CDR3: CASSSRQGAEQYF

V: TRBV4-1
J: TRBJ1-4
CDR3: CASSQDGARGANEKLFF

V: TRBV5-1
J: TRBJ2-6
CDR3: CASSFTRQGTVGGANVLTF

V: TRBV29-1
J: TRBJ2-1
CDR3: CSVEVGYNEQFF

V: TRBV24-1
J: TRBJ2-3
CDR3: CATSQVVSSTDTQYF

V: TRBV11-2
J: TRBJ2-7
CDR3: CASSPRLAGGIYEQYF

V: TRBV10-3
J: TRBJ1-1
CDR3: CAISHPGQGNTEAFF

V: TRBV28
J: TRBJ2-5
CDR3: CASSPSPGQAGGETQYF

V: TRBV27
J: TRBJ1-4
CDR3: CASSFSPGGQGFGWEVLDNEKLFF

V: TRBV18
J: TRBJ1-1
CDR3: CASSPATENTEAFF

V: TRBV18
J: TRBJ2-1
CDR3: CASSPRSRGNEQFF

V: TRBV2
J: TRBJ2-1
CDR3: CASSDTVTSGGAYNEQFF

V: TRBV5-1
J: TRBJ1-5
CDR3: CASSWGDGSNQPQHF

V: TRBV11-2
J: TRBJ2-5
CDR3: CASRSGRGETQYF

V: TRBV5-1
J: TRBJ2-5
CDR3: CASSPDPDRGETQYF

V: TRBV6-1
J: TRBJ2-7
CDR3: CASSVSGAEQYF

V: TRBV10-1
J: TRBJ2-7
CDR3: CASSASGTSVYEQYF

V: TRBV4-1
J: TRBJ2-4
CDR3: CASSLGTFAGEGTAKNIQYF

V: TRBV28
J: TRBJ1-2
CDR3: CASSLAGGYYGYTF

V: TRBV30
J: TRBJ2-5
CDR3: CAWGGTSGNQETQYF

V: TRBV7-9
J: TRBJ2-1
CDR3: CASSPPGGSSYNEQFF